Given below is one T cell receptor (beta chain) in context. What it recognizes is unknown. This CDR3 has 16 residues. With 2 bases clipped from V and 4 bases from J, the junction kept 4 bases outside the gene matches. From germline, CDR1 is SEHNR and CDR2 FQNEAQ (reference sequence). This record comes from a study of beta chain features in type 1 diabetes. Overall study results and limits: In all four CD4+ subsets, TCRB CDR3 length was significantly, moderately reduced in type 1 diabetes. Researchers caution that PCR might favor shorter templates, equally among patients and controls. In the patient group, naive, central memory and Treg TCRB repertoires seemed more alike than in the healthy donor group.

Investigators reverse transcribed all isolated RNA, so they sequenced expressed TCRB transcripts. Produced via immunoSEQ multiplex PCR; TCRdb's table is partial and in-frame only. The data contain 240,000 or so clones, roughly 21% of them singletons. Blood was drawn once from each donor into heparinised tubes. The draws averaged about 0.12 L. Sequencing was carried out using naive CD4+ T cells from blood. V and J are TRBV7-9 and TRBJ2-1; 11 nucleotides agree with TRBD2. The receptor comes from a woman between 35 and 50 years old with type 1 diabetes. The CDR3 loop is CASSLQTSGTYNEQFF. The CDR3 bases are TGTGCCAGCAGCTTACAGACTAGCGGGACTTACAATGAGCAGTTCTTC. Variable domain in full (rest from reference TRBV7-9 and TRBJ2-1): DTGVSQNPRHKITKRGQNVTFRCDPISEHNRLYWYRQTLGQGPEFLTYFQNEAQLEKSRLLSDRFSAERPKGSFSTLEIQRTEQGDSAMYLCASSLQTSGTYNEQFFGPGTRLTVL.